This T cell receptor (beta chain) was profiled in a study of blood T cell repertoires in COVID-19. Study-wide context: The analysed material was cDNA or gDNA that came from T cells, B-cell-depleted T cells, or PBMCs.

Germline assignment: CDR1 SGHDT and CDR2 YYEEEE. The length of the CDR3 is 14 residues. Unmatched junction bases numbered 7, after V lost 4 bases and J lost 4 bases. The authors' processing: Reference gene primer amplification yielded estimated nucleated cell counts. Some clones are missing from TCRdb's copy, which holds only in-frame ones; the method was immunoSEQ multiplex PCR. V and J calls and clone size follow that table, whereas D and trimming were derived from the DNA. In the table there are about 160,000 clones, about 80% of which are singletons. The receptor was derived from a woman over 75 with acute or convalescent COVID-19. The chain employs TRBV5-6 and TRBJ1-1; 7 bases map to TRBD1. Sequencing was performed on peripheral blood. CDR3 loop: CASSRQGTGTEAFF. Here the CDR3 DNA reads TGTGCCAGCAGCCGACAGGGCACGGGCACTGAAGCTTTCTTT.